This T cell receptor (beta chain) derives from a study of CD4+ T cells in melanoma. Regarding the study as a whole: CD8+ T cell, macrophage and B cell function reportedly correlated with neoantigen-specific CD4+ T cells. Reportedly, melanoma neoantigen-specific CD4+ T cells showed varied differentiation states.

Turning to this clone: Its antigen is undetermined.

V was trimmed by 1 base and J by 4 bases, leaving 15 bases between them. Germline V gene lookup returns CDR1 SGHTS and CDR2 YDEGEE. The CDR3 contains 16 residues. Using immunoSEQ multiplex PCR, the repertoire was profiled, and TCRdb retains in-frame clones only, with some absent. Of approximately 110,000 clones in the sample, around 93% were seen once. The sequenced sample consisted of peripheral blood. V and J are TRBV5-8 and TRBJ1-5; no firm D call. This clonotype was sampled from a human donor with melanoma. CDR3 DNA sequence: TGTGCCAGCAGCTTGAGGCAAGGGTCCCGTAATCAGCCCCAGCATTTT. This translates into CASSLRQGSRNQPQHF.